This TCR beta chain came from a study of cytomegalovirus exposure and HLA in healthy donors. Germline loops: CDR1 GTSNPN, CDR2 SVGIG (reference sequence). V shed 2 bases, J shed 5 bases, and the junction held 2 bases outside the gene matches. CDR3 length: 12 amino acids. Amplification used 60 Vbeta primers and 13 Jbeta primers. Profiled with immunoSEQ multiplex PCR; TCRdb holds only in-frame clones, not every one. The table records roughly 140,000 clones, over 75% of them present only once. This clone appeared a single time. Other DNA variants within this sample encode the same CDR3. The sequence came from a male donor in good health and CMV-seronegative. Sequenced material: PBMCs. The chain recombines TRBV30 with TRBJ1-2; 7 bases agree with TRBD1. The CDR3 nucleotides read TGTGCCTGGAGTCCACAGGGGTATGGCTACACCTTC. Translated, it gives CAWSPQGYGYTF.